The rows below give T cell receptor beta chains drawn from one sample of a study of T cell responses to AZD1222 COVID-19 vaccine. Assay: immunoSEQ multiplex PCR; the TCRdb copy retains only in-frame clones and omits some. Among some 120,000 clones listed, around nine tenths were seen once. The sequencing here drew on peripheral blood, taken on day 0 of MenACWY control vaccination. All receptors come from an adult in good health. The CDR3 runs from the conserved cysteine through the conserved F or W. The D gene is left open where the match is weak. Size is omitted from some rows. Given values are once, few, many or a class for expanded clones.

CDR3 protein: CANQGEDAGYTF
CDR3 DNA: TGTGCCAACCAGGGGGAAGATGCTGGCTACACCTTC
V gene: TRBV10-3
clone size: .
J gene: TRBJ1-2
D gene: TRBD1

CDR3 protein: CASRAIEPTEAFF
CDR3 DNA: TGTGCCAGCAGGGCCATAGAGCCGACTGAAGCTTTCTTT
V gene: TRBV12-3/TRBV12-4
clone size: .
J gene: TRBJ1-1
D gene: .

CDR3 protein: CATHTEQTGHNEQFF
CDR3 DNA: TGTGCCACTCATACGGAACAGACCGGCCACAATGAGCAGTTCTTC
V gene: TRBV21-1
clone size: .
J gene: TRBJ2-1
D gene: .

CDR3 protein: CASSSQGIQPQHF
CDR3 DNA: TGTGCCAGCAGCTCCCAGGGAATTCAGCCCCAGCATTTT
V gene: TRBV9
clone size: .
J gene: TRBJ1-5
D gene: .

CDR3 protein: CASSVGAGVGYEQYF
CDR3 DNA: TGTGCCAGCAGCGTAGGAGCGGGAGTGGGGTACGAGCAGTACTTC
V gene: TRBV9
clone size: .
J gene: TRBJ2-7
D gene: TRBD2

CDR3 protein: CASSLGRQGTYYEQFF
CDR3 DNA: TGTGCCAGCAGCTTAGGTCGGCAGGGAACCTATTATGAGCAGTTCTTC
V gene: TRBV13
clone size: .
J gene: TRBJ2-1
D gene: .

CDR3 protein: CASSNSGTAQFF
CDR3 DNA: TGTGCCAGCAGCAATTCCGGGACAGCCCAGTTCTTC
V gene: TRBV5-6
clone size: .
J gene: TRBJ2-1
D gene: TRBD1

CDR3 protein: CASSSQPQHF
CDR3 DNA: TGTGCCAGCAGCTCTCAGCCCCAGCATTTT
V gene: TRBV27
clone size: .
J gene: TRBJ1-5
D gene: .

CDR3 protein: CSASEAGQYEQYF
CDR3 DNA: TGCAGTGCTAGTGAGGCGGGACAGTACGAGCAGTACTTC
V gene: TRBV20-1
clone size: .
J gene: TRBJ2-7
D gene: .

CDR3 protein: CASSVNSATNEKLFF
CDR3 DNA: TGTGCCAGCAGTGTAAACAGTGCAACTAATGAAAAACTGTTTTTT
V gene: TRBV2
clone size: .
J gene: TRBJ1-4
D gene: .

CDR3 protein: CASSQGQYKNTEAFF
CDR3 DNA: TGTGCCAGCAGCCAAGGACAGTATAAGAACACTGAAGCTTTCTTT
V gene: TRBV14
clone size: .
J gene: TRBJ1-1
D gene: .

CDR3 protein: CASSEIRLDSPLHF
CDR3 DNA: TGTGCCAGCAGTGAAATCCGTCTAGATTCACCCCTCCACTTT
V gene: TRBV28
clone size: few
J gene: TRBJ1-6
D gene: .

CDR3 protein: CASSPPGGTEAFF
CDR3 DNA: TGTGCCAGCAGCCCACCGGGGGGTACTGAAGCTTTCTTT
V gene: TRBV7-9
clone size: .
J gene: TRBJ1-1
D gene: .

CDR3 protein: CASSQSGGIEPQHF
CDR3 DNA: TGTGCCAGCAGCCAGTCCGGGGGTATAGAGCCCCAGCATTTT
V gene: TRBV3-1/TRBV3-2
clone size: few
J gene: TRBJ1-5
D gene: .